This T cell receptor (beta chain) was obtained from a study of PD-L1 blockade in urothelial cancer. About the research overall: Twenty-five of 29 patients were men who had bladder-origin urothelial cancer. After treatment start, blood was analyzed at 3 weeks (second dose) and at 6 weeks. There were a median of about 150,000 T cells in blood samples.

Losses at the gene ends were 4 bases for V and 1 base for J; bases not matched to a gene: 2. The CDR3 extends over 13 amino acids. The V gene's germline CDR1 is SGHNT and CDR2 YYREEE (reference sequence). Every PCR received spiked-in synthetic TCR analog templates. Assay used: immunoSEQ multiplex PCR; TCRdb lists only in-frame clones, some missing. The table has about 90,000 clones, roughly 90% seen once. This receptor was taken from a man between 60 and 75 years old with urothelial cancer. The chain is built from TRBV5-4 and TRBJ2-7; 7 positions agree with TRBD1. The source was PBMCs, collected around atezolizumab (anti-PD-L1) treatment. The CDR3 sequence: CASSPDRSYEQYF. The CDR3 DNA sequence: TGTGCCAGCAGCCCGGACAGGTCCTACGAGCAGTACTTC.